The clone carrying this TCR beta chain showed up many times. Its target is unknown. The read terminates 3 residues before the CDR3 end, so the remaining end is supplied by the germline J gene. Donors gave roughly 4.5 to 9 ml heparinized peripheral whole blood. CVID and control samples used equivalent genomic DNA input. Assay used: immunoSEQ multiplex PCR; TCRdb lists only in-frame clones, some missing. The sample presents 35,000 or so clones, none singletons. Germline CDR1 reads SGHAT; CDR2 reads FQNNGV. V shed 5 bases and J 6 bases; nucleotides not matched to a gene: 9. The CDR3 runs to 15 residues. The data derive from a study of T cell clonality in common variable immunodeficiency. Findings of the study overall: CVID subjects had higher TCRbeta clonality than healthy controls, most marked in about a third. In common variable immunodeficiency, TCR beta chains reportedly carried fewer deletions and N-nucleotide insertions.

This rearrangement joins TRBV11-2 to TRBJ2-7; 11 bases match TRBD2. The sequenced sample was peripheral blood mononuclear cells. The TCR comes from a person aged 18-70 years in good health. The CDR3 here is CASSIPGTSGTEQYF. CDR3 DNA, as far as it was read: TGTGCCAGCAGCATTCCCGGGACTAGCGGAACCGAG. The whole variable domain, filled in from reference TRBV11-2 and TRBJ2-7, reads EAGVAQSPRYKIIEKRQSVAFWCNPISGHATLYWYQQILGQGPKLLIQFQNNGVVDDSQLPKDRFSAERLKGVDSTLKIQPAKLEDSAVYLCASSIPGTSGTEQYFGPGTRLTVT.